These T cell receptor beta chains were read from a single sample in a study of control samples from healthy donors and cancer patients. Clones were read by immunoSEQ multiplex PCR, and TCRdb kept only the in-frame ones, dropping some. This sample has 150,000 to 200,000 clones, with 94% found just once. The sequencing sample was made of PBMCs. The receptors come from a man aged 60 to 75 with colorectal cancer. CDR3s include the opening cysteine and the closing phenylalanine or tryptophan. D genes are given only for firm matches. Not all rows give a size; the values are once, few, many and, for expanded clones, a class.

>TRBV5-1|TRBD1|.|TRBJ2-7
TGCGCCAGCAGCCCCGGGACAGCCCAAGGGACCAACGAGCAGTACTTC
CASSPGTAQGTNEQYF
>TRBV16|TRBD1|.|TRBJ2-7
TGTGCCAGCAGCCGCCCAGTCGGCAGGGGGCGCGTGCCCTACGAGCAGTACTTC
CASSRPVGRGRVPYEQYF
>TRBV30|.|once|TRBJ1-2
TGTGCCTCCCGCCGGGGGCGCCTCGAAACAACCTACAATACGGGCTACACCTTC
CASRRGRLETTYNTGYTF
>TRBV3-1/TRBV3-2|.|.|TRBJ1-4
TGTGCCAGCAGCCAAGCTGTGCTGGGGGCAAAACTGTTTTTT
CASSQAVLGAKLFF
>TRBV5-1|TRBD1|.|TRBJ2-7
TGCGCCAGCAGCTGGGACAGATCCGCCGAGCAGTACTTC
CASSWDRSAEQYF
>TRBV28|.|.|TRBJ2-2
TGTGCCAGCAGTGAAGGGTCGGGGACCGGGGAGCTGTTTTTT
CASSEGSGTGELFF
>TRBV4-3|.|.|TRBJ2-3
TGCGCCAGCAGCCAAGGGTTGGGGGATACGCAGTATTTT
CASSQGLGDTQYF
>TRBV19|.|.|TRBJ1-5
TGTGCCAGTAGTAGGACAACCTATAGCAATCAGCCCCAGCATTTT
CASSRTTYSNQPQHF
>TRBV19|.|.|TRBJ1-1
TGTGCCAGTAGTATTAGACAGATGAACACTGAAGCTTTCTTT
CASSIRQMNTEAFF
>TRBV7-2|.|.|TRBJ2-5
TGTGCCAGCAGCCAAGGGACGGTTAAAGAGACCCAGTACTTC
CASSQGTVKETQYF
>TRBV19|.|.|TRBJ1-3
TGTGCCAGTAGTATCGGGATTTCTGGAAACACCATATATTTT
CASSIGISGNTIYF
>TRBV7-9|TRBD2|.|TRBJ2-1
TGTGCCAGCAGCCTAGCGGGGACCTACAATGAGCAGTTCTTC
CASSLAGTYNEQFF
>TRBV27|TRBD1|many|TRBJ1-6
TGTGCCAGCAGTTTATCCGGGACAGGGAATTCACCCCTCCACTTT
CASSLSGTGNSPLHF
>TRBV10-3|TRBD2|.|TRBJ2-1
TGTGCCATCAGCGGGGGACTAGCGGCTTACAATGAGCAGTTCTTC
CAISGGLAAYNEQFF
>TRBV9|.|few|TRBJ2-2
TGTGCCAGCTCAGCGGCCCCGGGGACCGGGGAGCTGTTTTTT
CASSAAPGTGELFF
>TRBV24-1|.|.|TRBJ1-2
TGTGCCACCAGCTCACAGCACTATGGCTACACCTTC
CATSSQHYGYTF
>TRBV7-8|TRBD1|.|TRBJ1-4
TGTGCCAGCAGCTTAGTTCAGGGCGGGGGACAGGGGGCGAAGAAACTGTTTTTT
CASSLVQGGGQGAKKLFF
>TRBV3-1/TRBV3-2|TRBD2|.|TRBJ2-7
TGTGCCAGCAGCCAACTAGCGGGGGGCCACGAGCAGTACTTC
CASSQLAGGHEQYF
>TRBV5-4|TRBD1|.|TRBJ2-5
TGTGCCAGCAGCTTGGCCGGGACAGGGGTGGAGACCCAGTACTTC
CASSLAGTGVETQYF
>TRBV12-3/TRBV12-4|.|once|TRBJ2-3
TGTGCCAGCAGCCAAGGGGATACGCAGTATTTT
CASSQGDTQYF
>TRBV4-1|TRBD2|.|TRBJ2-7
TGCGCCAGCAGCCAAGAACGGCTAGCGGGGGGGCCGGTCCACGAGCAGTACTTC
CASSQERLAGGPVHEQYF
>TRBV18|.|.|TRBJ2-1
TGTGCCAGCTCCCTTGACAGGAGCTCCTACAATGAGCAGTTCTTC
CASSLDRSSYNEQFF